This is a list of T cell receptor beta chains from one sample in a study of blood T cells in healthy people across ages. TCRdb re-analysed the 5' RACE reads in MiXCR, keeping a single row per CDR3 protein. The profile shows roughly 500,000 distinct CDR3 sequences, 27% of them singletons. The sequencing input was blood. These receptors were obtained from a woman in her 70s in good health. CDR3s include the opening cysteine and the closing phenylalanine or tryptophan. Fields, in order: D gene, clone size, V gene, J gene, CDR3 DNA, CDR3 protein. D genes are given only for firm matches. Clone size is not always given. Where it is, it says once, few, many or a class for expanded clones.

.	.	TRBV6-5	TRBJ1-1	TGTGCCAGCAGTTACTGGGCTCTGAGTAGCACTGAAGCTTTCTTT	CASSYWALSSTEAFF
.	.	TRBV7-2	TRBJ1-5	TGTGCCAGCAGCTTATTCCTTGGCGGGGATCAGCCCCAGCATTTT	CASSLFLGGDQPQHF
TRBD1	few	TRBV7-2	TRBJ1-6	TGTGCCAGCAGCGCCTATACAGGGGGTAATTCACCCCTCCACTTT	CASSAYTGGNSPLHF
.	many	TRBV5-5	TRBJ2-3	TGTGCCAGCAGCTGGGGGGCCGACACAGATACGCAGTATTTT	CASSWGADTDTQYF
.	.	TRBV6-2/TRBV6-3	TRBJ2-7	TGTGCTACATACCGTTCGGACGGAAACTACGAGCAGTACTTC	CATYRSDGNYEQYF
.	.	TRBV29-1	TRBJ2-5	TGCAGCGTTAAACCCAGCGGAGAGACCCAGTACTTC	CSVKPSGETQYF
.	few	TRBV2	TRBJ1-1	TGTGCCATCCGCCCGGAGGGGACAACTGAAGCTTTCTTT	CAIRPEGTTEAFF
TRBD2	.	TRBV5-1	TRBJ2-3	TGCGCCAGCAGCTCGGGAGGGGTGGTAACAGATACGCAGTATTTT	CASSSGGVVTDTQYF
.	.	TRBV7-9	TRBJ1-6	TGCGCCAGTGGACACAACACTTCACCCCTCCACTTT	CASGHNTSPLHF
.	.	TRBV6-5	TRBJ1-2	TGTGCCAGCAGTTTGGCCACAGCGAACTATGGCTACACCTTC	CASSLATANYGYTF
.	once	TRBV6-5	TRBJ1-2	TGTGCCAGCAGTTACTCGGGGGCCCCTGGCTACACCTTC	CASSYSGAPGYTF
.	.	TRBV4-2	TRBJ1-4	TGTGCCAGCAGCCAAAGAGGACAGTTAAAAGAAAAACTGTTTTTT	CASSQRGQLKEKLFF
TRBD1	.	TRBV10-3	TRBJ1-6	TGTGCCATCAGTGACAGGGGGATGCATTCACCCCTCCACTTT	CAISDRGMHSPLHF
.	.	TRBV29-1	TRBJ1-1	TGCAGCGTCCAACAGCTCATGAACACTGAAGCTTTCTTT	CSVQQLMNTEAFF
TRBD1	few	TRBV7-2	TRBJ1-2	TGTGCCAGCAGCTTCCCGGGACAGGGGGCGCAAGGCTACACCTTC	CASSFPGQGAQGYTF
.	.	TRBV7-2	TRBJ2-3	TGTGCCAGCAGCTTAAACGGGCGGGCTGGTCGACAATCAGATACGCAGTATTTT	CASSLNGRAGRQSDTQYF
.	few	TRBV29-1	TRBJ2-2	TGCAGCGTCGCGAACACCGGGGAGCTGTTTTTT	CSVANTGELFF
.	.	TRBV7-2	TRBJ2-7	TGTGCCAGCAGCTCTGGGGCCCGGCGGGAGCAGTACTTC	CASSSGARREQYF
.	.	TRBV27	TRBJ1-2	TGTGCCAGCAGTTTGGTGAAGGACGGCCCACCTACGAACTATGGCTACACCTTC	CASSLVKDGPPTNYGYTF
.	.	TRBV7-3	TRBJ2-3	TGTGCCAGCAGTTTAGGGGTGACTAGCACAGATACGCAGTATTTT	CASSLGVTSTDTQYF
.	.	TRBV12-3/TRBV12-4	TRBJ2-1	TGTGCCAGCACCTCTGCCTCGGGGCTAGCAATGTTCTTC	CASTSASGLAMFF
.	.	TRBV20-1	TRBJ2-4	TGCAGTGCTAGCGCCCTAGCCAAAAACATTCAGTACTTC	CSASALAKNIQYF
.	few	TRBV12-3/TRBV12-4	TRBJ2-5	TGTGCCAGCAAAAGGCGAGAGGAGACCCAGTACTTC	CASKRREETQYF
.	few	TRBV7-2	TRBJ1-4	TGTGCCAGCAGCTTAGCGGAGGGGGGAAAACTGTTTTTT	CASSLAEGGKLFF
.	few	TRBV7-2	TRBJ2-5	TGTGCCAGCAGCTTAGAGACTGCGCAAGAGACCCAGTACTTC	CASSLETAQETQYF
.	few	TRBV20-1	TRBJ2-3	TGCAGTGCTCATCTCAGCTGGGATACGCAGTATTTT	CSAHLSWDTQYF
.	.	TRBV10-1	TRBJ2-3	TGCGCCAGCAGTGCTACTCTCCCTCCGGATACGCAGTATTTT	CASSATLPPDTQYF
.	few	TRBV20-1	TRBJ2-3	TGCAGTGCCTCAGGCATGGCTGCCACAGATACGCAGTATTTT	CSASGMAATDTQYF
.	once	TRBV13	TRBJ1-2	TGTGCCAGCAGCTCGGCGAACACGGATGGCTACACCTTC	CASSSANTDGYTF
.	few	TRBV5-4	TRBJ2-1	TGTGCCAGCAGCTCCGGCGGATTGCAGGTCGCCTACAATGAGCAGTTCTTC	CASSSGGLQVAYNEQFF
.	few	TRBV27	TRBJ2-1	TGTGCCAGCAGTTTTCTTTGGGGGGCCTCCTACAATGAGCAGTTCTTC	CASSFLWGASYNEQFF
.	.	TRBV4-3	TRBJ2-5	TGCGCCAGCAGCCGGCTTAACAGGGACCAAGAGACCCAGTACTTC	CASSRLNRDQETQYF
.	.	TRBV4-2	TRBJ1-4	TGTGCCAGCAGCCAAGATAAGGGCGTCAATGAAAAACTGTTTTTT	CASSQDKGVNEKLFF
.	few	TRBV4-3	TRBJ1-2	TGCGCCAGCAGCCACGGACAGTGGGGCTATGGCTACACCTTC	CASSHGQWGYGYTF
.	.	TRBV20-1	TRBJ2-7	TGCAGTGCTAACCCCGGCGCCACCTACGAGCAGTACTTC	CSANPGATYEQYF
TRBD2	few	TRBV29-1	TRBJ2-4	TGCAGCGGGAAACTAGCGGGGGCGGATTTAAACATTCAGTACTTC	CSGKLAGADLNIQYF
.	few	TRBV15	TRBJ1-4	TGTGCCACCAGCAGTTACGAGTCAGCTAATGAAAAACTGTTTTTT	CATSSYESANEKLFF
TRBD2	few	TRBV20-1	TRBJ2-5	TGCAGTGCTAGAGATGGGCTAGCGGGGGGGACACAAGAGACCCAGTACTTC	CSARDGLAGGTQETQYF
.	.	TRBV6-1	TRBJ2-1	TGTGCCAGCATAACGCTCCGGGGGAGCTCCTACAATGAGCAGTTCTTC	CASITLRGSSYNEQFF
TRBD1	.	TRBV24-1	TRBJ2-3	TGTGCCACCAGTGACCCGGGACAGCTTTACACAGATACGCAGTATTTT	CATSDPGQLYTDTQYF
TRBD1	.	TRBV4-2	TRBJ2-7	TGTGCCAGCAGCCACCCGGGACAGGGTTTATCCTACGAGCAGTACTTC	CASSHPGQGLSYEQYF
TRBD2	.	TRBV7-8	TRBJ2-2	TGTGCCAGCAGCCTCAGCTTAGCGGGGGGGGTCGCCGGGGAGCTGTTTTTT	CASSLSLAGGVAGELFF
.	.	TRBV20-1	TRBJ2-4	TGCAGTGCTAGAGATGGCCTGGTCCCAGCCAAAAACATTCAGTACTTC	CSARDGLVPAKNIQYF
.	few	TRBV4-3	TRBJ1-2	TGCGCCAGCAGCCAAGAAGTGGACAGCCACTATGGCTACACCTTC	CASSQEVDSHYGYTF
.	.	TRBV15	TRBJ1-5	TGTGCCACCAGCGTCAGGGTGACTAATCAGCCCCAGCATTTT	CATSVRVTNQPQHF